This TCR beta chain was sequenced in a study of vaccination and CD4 T cells after COVID-19. Background on the study: The cells in question were stimulated using overlapping spike peptides derived from SARS-CoV-2, HCoV-NL63, HCoV-OC43 and HCoV-229E. In the control cultures, a CEFX pool, an HIV-1 Nef pool, or no peptide was supplied.

Points on this clonotype: Its target is unknown.

Study conclusions and caveats: In convalescent patients, a median approximately 90% of post-vaccine SARS-CoV-2-reactive clones appeared only after vaccination.

The Oncomine TCR Beta short-read assay was what sequenced the DNA obtained from cultured CD4+ T cells. TCRdb ran MiXCR on the PCR reads and lists one entry per CDR3 protein. The sample has 3,000 to 3,500 distinct CDR3 sequences, about 79% seen once. Described treatment: roughly 10-day PBMC culture with coronavirus spike peptide pools or control peptides (ViraFEST assay). Antigen-specific T cells were expanded with peptide pools by ViraFEST, and TCRs were then sequenced. The TCR was taken from a human donor who had recovered from COVID-19. What was sequenced was CD4+ T cells from blood, cultured in vitro.

CDR3: CASTQGAFEAFF. The DNA of the CDR3 is TGTGCCAGCACTCAGGGCGCCTTCGAAGCTTTCTTT. The chain employs TRBV12-3 or TRBV12-4 and TRBJ1-1, with D possibly matching TRBD1 (5 bases). The V gene lost 7 bases and the J gene lost 8 bases, with 14 bases spanning the gap. This CDR3 comprises 12 residues.